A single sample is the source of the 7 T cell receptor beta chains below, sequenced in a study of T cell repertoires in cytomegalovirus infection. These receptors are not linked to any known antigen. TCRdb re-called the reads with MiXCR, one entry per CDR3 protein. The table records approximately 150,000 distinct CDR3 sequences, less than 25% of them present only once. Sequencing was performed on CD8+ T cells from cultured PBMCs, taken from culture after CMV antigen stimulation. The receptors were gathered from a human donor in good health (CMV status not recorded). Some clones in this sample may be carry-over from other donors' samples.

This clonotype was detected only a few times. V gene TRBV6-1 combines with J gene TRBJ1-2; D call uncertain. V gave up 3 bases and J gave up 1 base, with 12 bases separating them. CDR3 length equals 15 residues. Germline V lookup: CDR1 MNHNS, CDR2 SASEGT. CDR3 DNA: TGTGCCAGCAGTGAGGCCGTGGTAATTAACTATGGCTACACCTTC. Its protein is CASSEAVVINYGYTF.

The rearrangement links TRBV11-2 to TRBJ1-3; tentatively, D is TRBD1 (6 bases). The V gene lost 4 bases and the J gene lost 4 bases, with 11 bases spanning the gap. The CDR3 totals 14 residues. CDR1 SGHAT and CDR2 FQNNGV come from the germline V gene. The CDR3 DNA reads TGTGCCAGCAGCTCCCCAGGGGAAGGAAACACCATATATTTT. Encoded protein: CASSSPGEGNTIYF.

The CDR3 is CAWAWVGVRPNTGELFF. In DNA form, the CDR3 reads TGTGCCTGGGCCTGGGTGGGTGTCAGGCCGAACACCGGGGAGCTGTTTTTT. V is TRBV30 and J is TRBJ2-2; D is unresolved. V gave up 5 bases and J gave up 0 bases, with 19 bases separating them. Germline V gene data show CDR1 as GTSNPN and CDR2 as SVGIG (reference sequence). The CDR3 loop spans 17 amino acids.

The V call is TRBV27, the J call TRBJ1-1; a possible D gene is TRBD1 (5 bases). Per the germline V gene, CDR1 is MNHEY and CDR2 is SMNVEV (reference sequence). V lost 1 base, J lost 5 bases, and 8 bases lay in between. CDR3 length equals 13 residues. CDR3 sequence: CASSLLGGTEAFF. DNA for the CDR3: TGTGCCAGCAGTTTATTGGGGGGGACTGAAGCTTTCTTT.

The CDR3 is CATGIGGESYNEQFF. The CDR3, as DNA: TGTGCCACCGGTATAGGGGGGGAATCCTACAATGAGCAGTTCTTC. This chain uses TRBV7-6 with TRBJ2-1; weak D call: TRBD2 (7 bases). V was cut by 10 bases and J by 1 base, with 17 bases left in between. Germline CDR1 SGHVS, CDR2 FNYEAQ. The CDR3 is made up of 15 amino acids.

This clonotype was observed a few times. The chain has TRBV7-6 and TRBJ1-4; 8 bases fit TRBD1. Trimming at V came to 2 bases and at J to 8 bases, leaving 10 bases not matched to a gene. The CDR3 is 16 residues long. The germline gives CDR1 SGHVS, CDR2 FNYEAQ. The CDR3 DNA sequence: TGTGCCAGCAGCTTACCCTTAACAGGGGGGGACGAAAAACTGTTTTTT. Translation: CASSLPLTGGDEKLFF.

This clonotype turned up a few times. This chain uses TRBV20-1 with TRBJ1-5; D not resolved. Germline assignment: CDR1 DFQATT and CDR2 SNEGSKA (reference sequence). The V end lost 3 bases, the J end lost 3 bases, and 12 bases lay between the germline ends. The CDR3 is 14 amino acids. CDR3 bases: TGCAGTGCTAGGAAGGGAGGGATCAATCAGCCCCAGCATTTT. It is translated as CSARKGGINQPQHF.